The 32 T cell receptor beta chains presented below share a single source sample, sequenced in a study of cytomegalovirus exposure and HLA in healthy donors. PCR was performed using 60 Vbeta and 13 Jbeta primers. Some clones are missing from TCRdb's copy, which holds only in-frame ones; the method was immunoSEQ multiplex PCR. The sample yields about 130,000 clones, approximately 80% seen once. The sequenced sample consisted of PBMCs. These receptors came from a man aged 25 to 40 in good health and CMV-seronegative.

V and J are TRBV30 and TRBJ1-2, with a possible D match to TRBD1 (6 bases). The CDR3 runs to 13 residues. Germline V gene data show CDR1 as GTSNPN and CDR2 as SVGIG (reference sequence). The V gene lost 3 bases and the J gene lost 0 bases, with 8 bases spanning the gap. CDR3 nucleotides: TGTGCCTGGAGAGGACAGTCTAACTATGGCTACACCTTC. Its protein is CAWRGQSNYGYTF.

The V gene is TRBV7-6, the J gene TRBJ1-1, with D maybe TRBD1 (5 bases). V was clipped by 6 bases and J by 1 base, with 15 bases between them. This CDR3 comprises 15 residues. CDR1 SGHVS and CDR2 FNYEAQ come from the germline V gene. DNA for the CDR3: TGTGCCAGCAGGGCTCGTCCGGACACGAACACTGAAGCTTTCTTT. Encoded protein: CASRARPDTNTEAFF.

Here the CDR3 reads CASSLEDPGYEQYF. The CDR3 nucleotides are TGCGCCAGCAGCTTGGAGGATCCGGGCTACGAGCAGTACTTC. The rearrangement uses TRBV5-1 and TRBJ2-7; D is unclear. Trimming left V 0 bases short and J 3 bases short, with 10 bases between. This CDR3 comprises 14 residues. The V gene's germline CDR1 is SGHRS and CDR2 YFSETQ.

This rearrangement joins TRBV4-1 to TRBJ1-2; 7 nucleotides agree with TRBD1. This CDR3 contains 16 residues. Trimming took 0 bases from V and 5 from J; bases not matched to a gene: 9. Looked up from germline, CDR1 is MGHRA and CDR2 is YSYEKL. The CDR3 DNA reads as TGCGCCAGCAGCCAAGATTGGGCAGGGGGTCTGTATGGCTACACCTTC. Protein product: CASSQDWAGGLYGYTF.

The chain recombines TRBV5-5 with TRBJ1-5, with D maybe TRBD1 (5 bases). Germline V gene lookup returns CDR1 SGHKS and CDR2 YYEKEE (reference sequence). The CDR3 covers 15 residues. Trimming removed 2 bases at V and 5 bases at J, with 14 bases between. This chain's CDR3 is CASSLGQAIYQPQHF. The CDR3 DNA reads TGTGCCAGCAGCTTAGGACAAGCGATCTATCAGCCCCAGCATTTT.

In its sample, this clone was seen once. The genes are TRBV30 and TRBJ2-3, with 9 bases matching TRBD2. The CDR3 extends over 13 amino acids. Germline V gives CDR1 GTSNPN, CDR2 SVGIG (reference sequence). V trimming: 8 bases; J trimming: 2 bases; junction bases outside the gene matches: 5. CDR3 sequence reads: CARGLASTDTQYF. CDR3 nucleotide sequence: TGTGCCCGGGGACTAGCTTCCACAGATACGCAGTATTTT.

The gene calls are TRBV7-3 and TRBJ2-5, with D uncertain. The germline V and J ends were trimmed by 4 bases and 0 bases, with 6 bases remaining between them. There are 13 residues in the CDR3. Per germline, CDR1 SGHTA and CDR2 FQGTGA. The CDR3 spells CASSSSYQETQYF. CDR3 coding DNA: TGTGCCAGCAGCTCGTCGTACCAAGAGACCCAGTACTTC.

On this clone itself: An end of the junction differs from the germline gene, which may be a read error. The V call is TRBV7-7, the J call TRBJ2-1; tentatively, D is TRBD2 (5 bases). The germline V gene has CDR1 SSHAT and CDR2 FNYEAQ (reference sequence). The CDR3 extends over 15 amino acids. CDR3 region: CASSSGGSWVNEQFF. For the CDR3, the DNA is TGTGCTAGCAGCTCCGGAGGTTCTTGGGTCAATGAGCAGTTCTTC.

This sequence joins TRBV5-4 and TRBJ2-7; D call uncertain. V lost 4 bases to trimming and J lost 3 bases, with 17 bases between them. The CDR3 runs to 15 residues. CDR1 and CDR2 from the germline V gene are SGHNT and YYREEE (reference sequence). The CDR3 bases are TGTGCCAGCAGCGGCCCCGGGTCCAGAAACTACGAGCAGTACTTC. It encodes CASSGPGSRNYEQYF.

Regarding this clone: Germline is not matched at one junction end, which may reflect a read error. The genes are TRBV5-5 and TRBJ1-2; D gene ambiguous. CDR1 SGHKS and CDR2 YYEKEE come from the germline V gene (reference sequence). The CDR3 runs to 14 residues. The CDR3 DNA reads as TGTGCCAGCAGCTTGTCCGGCCGGGAGAATGGCTACCCCTTC. Residues: CASSLSGRENGYPF.

DNA for the CDR3: TGTGCCAGCAGTTCCCTAGCGGGATTTTCCTACAATGAGCAGTTCTTC. Encoded protein: CASSSLAGFSYNEQFF. The rearrangement links TRBV6-6 to TRBJ2-1, with 9 positions matching TRBD2. Germline CDR1 is MNHNY and CDR2 is SVGAGI (reference sequence). After removal of 4 bases from V and 1 base from J, the junction contained 5 bases not matched to a gene. The CDR3 extends over 16 amino acids.

J is TRBJ2-5 and V is TRBV5-1, with 13 bases matching TRBD2. V lost 0 bases, J lost 5 bases, and 4 bases stayed unmatched. CDR3 size: 16 residues. Looked up from germline, CDR1 is SGHRS and CDR2 is YFSETQ. The CDR3 bases are TGCGCCAGCAGCTTGGTACTAGCGGGAGGGCCGGAGACCCAGTACTTC. Translated, it gives CASSLVLAGGPETQYF.

V gene TRBV5-1 combines with J gene TRBJ2-1; 7 bases line up with TRBD1. The CDR3 consists of 15 residues. Germline V CDR1 and CDR2: SGHRS, YFSETQ. Germline trimming cut 0 bases from V and 4 bases from J; bases unmatched to any gene: 4. This CDR3 reads CASSLAGTDYNEQFF. CDR3 nucleotides: TGCGCCAGCAGCTTGGCCGGGACAGATTACAATGAGCAGTTCTTC.

V usage is TRBV5-1 and J usage is TRBJ1-4, with a tentative D call TRBD1 (6 bases). With 3 bases removed from V and 7 bases from J, the gap between germline ends came to 16 bases. The CDR3 is 15 residues long. CDR1 is SGHRS, CDR2 YFSETQ, per germline. For the CDR3, the DNA is TGCGCCAGCAGCTGGGGGGGCAGGGCGAGTGAAAAACTGTTTTTT. The encoded protein is CASSWGGRASEKLFF. Variable domain in full (rest from reference TRBV5-1 and TRBJ1-4): KAGVTQTPRYLIKTRGQQVTLSCSPISGHRSVSWYQQTPGQGLQFLFEYFSETQRNKGNFPGRFSGRQFSNSRSEMNVSTLELGDSALYLCASSWGGRASEKLFFGSGTQLSVL.

This sequence joins TRBV30 and TRBJ1-2; 7 bases map to TRBD1. V lost 2 bases and J lost 4; bases outside the gene matches: 16. CDR3 length equals 17 residues. Germline V gives CDR1 GTSNPN, CDR2 SVGIG (reference sequence). The CDR3 nucleotides read TGTGCCTGGAGTCCAACGGGGGTACAGGGGCGCCCCTATGGCTACACCTTC. As protein: CAWSPTGVQGRPYGYTF.

This chain links TRBV5-1 with TRBJ1-5, with 9 bases identical to TRBD1. Germline V gives CDR1 SGHRS, CDR2 YFSETQ. After removal of 0 bases from V and 6 bases from J, the junction contained 4 bases not matched to a gene. This CDR3 has 15 residues. The CDR3 sequence: CASSLGTGDGQPQHF. CDR3 DNA: TGCGCCAGCAGCTTGGGGACAGGGGACGGTCAGCCCCAGCATTTT.

This clone has more than one count but fewer than ten. The chain links TRBV2 to TRBJ2-7; 13 bases align to TRBD2. With 4 bases clipped from V and 1 base from J, the junction kept 16 bases outside the gene matches. Germline V CDR1 and CDR2: SNHLY, FYNNEI. This CDR3 spans 20 amino acids. CDR3 loop: CASSGGLLAGGPRFSYEQYF. CDR3 coding DNA: TGTGCCAGCAGTGGGGGTTTACTAGCGGGAGGGCCAAGATTTTCCTACGAGCAGTACTTC.

The chain recombines TRBV6-6 with TRBJ2-3; TRBD2 aligns across 11 bases. In germline, CDR1 is MNHNY, CDR2 SVGAGI (reference sequence). This CDR3 spans 16 amino acids. The V gene end was trimmed by 4 bases and the J gene end by 2 bases; junction bases not matched to a gene: 5. CDR3 region: CASSWTTSGITDTQYF. The CDR3 nucleotides read TGTGCCAGCAGTTGGACGACTAGCGGGATCACAGATACGCAGTATTTT.

The CDR3 protein is CASSRNVFRTGVYGYTF. Here the CDR3 DNA reads TGTGCCAGCAGCCGTAACGTCTTTCGGACAGGCGTCTATGGCTACACCTTC. The genes are TRBV5-6 and TRBJ1-2; 7 bases are a match to TRBD1. The CDR3 is 17 amino acids. Germline assignment: CDR1 SGHDT and CDR2 YYEEEE. Trimming cost V 4 bases and J 4 bases; bases outside gene matches: 16.

This chain uses TRBV29-1 with TRBJ2-1, with TRBD1 matching 8 bases. The germline gives CDR1 SQVTM, CDR2 ANQGSEA. The V gene end was trimmed by 8 bases and the J gene end by 3 bases; junction bases not matched to a gene: 6. This CDR3 contains 13 residues. CDR3 amino acids: CSSRGRNYNEQFF. The CDR3 DNA follows: TGCAGCTCCAGGGGGCGCAACTACAATGAGCAGTTCTTC.

In this sample, this clone turned up a few times. The chain recombines TRBV18 with TRBJ2-4, with TRBD2 identical over 10 bases. The germline gives CDR1 KGHSH, CDR2 LQKENI. The V gene end was trimmed by 0 bases and the J gene end by 13 bases; junction bases not matched to a gene: 3. The CDR3 spans 13 residues. The chain's CDR3 is CASSPPGTSAQYF. The CDR3 DNA reads as TGTGCCAGCTCACCACCCGGGACTAGCGCACAGTACTTC.

This chain uses TRBV2 with TRBJ2-2, with TRBD2 identical over 9 bases. The CDR3 runs to 16 residues. J was trimmed by 1 base and V by 1 base; bases with no gene match: 1. Germline CDR1 SNHLY, CDR2 FYNNEI. The CDR3 region is CASSEDSGGNTGELFF. The CDR3 DNA sequence: TGTGCCAGCAGTGAAGATAGCGGGGGGAACACCGGGGAGCTGTTTTTT.

The chain employs TRBV28 and TRBJ2-7, with D perhaps TRBD1 (5 bases). Germline loops: CDR1 MDHEN, CDR2 SYDVKM. The CDR3 sequence is 19 residues long. Deletions cut 8 bases from V and 1 base from J, with 30 bases between. CDR3 DNA sequence: TGTGCCAGCTTTGGGGCTACGACCAGGAAAGGGGTGAGTTCCTACGAGCAGTACTTC. This translates into CASFGATTRKGVSSYEQYF.

This chain joins TRBV28 and TRBJ2-2, with TRBD2 identical over 8 bases. The CDR3 has 14 residues. Per germline, CDR1 MDHEN and CDR2 SYDVKM. Trimming removed 10 bases from V and 6 bases from J; junction bases left unmatched: 10. Here the CDR3 reads CATKTSALAGELFF. In DNA, the CDR3 is TGTGCCACCAAGACTAGCGCCCTCGCCGGGGAGCTGTTTTTT.

The rearrangement joins TRBV10-3 to TRBJ2-2; D unresolved. Germline V gene data show CDR1 as ENHRY and CDR2 as SYGVKD. The CDR3 runs to 15 residues. Between the trimmed V and J ends, which lost 2 bases and 6 bases, there was a span of 13 bases. DNA of the CDR3: TGTGCCATCAGTGAGCGTGAGCCCCGGGCCGGGGAGCTGTTTTTT. Protein sequence: CAISEREPRAGELFF.

The chain couples TRBV27 to TRBJ1-3; D unresolved. The germline gives CDR1 MNHEY, CDR2 SMNVEV (reference sequence). This CDR3 has 15 amino acids. Trimming pared 0 bases from V and 0 bases from J, leaving 6 bases between. The CDR3 nucleotides read TGTGCCAGCAGTTTATCGTCCAGCTCTGGAAACACCATATATTTT. It is translated as CASSLSSSSGNTIYF.

This chain uses TRBV28 with TRBJ2-1; D is uncertain. Trimming took off 3 bases at V and 0 bases at J, with 9 bases between the two ends. The CDR3 has 15 residues. Germline CDR1 reads MDHEN; CDR2 reads SYDVKM. In DNA, the CDR3 is TGTGCCAGCAGTTTTGACTTTAGCTCCTACAATGAGCAGTTCTTC. Translation: CASSFDFSSYNEQFF. Based on the CDR3 plus reference TRBV28 and TRBJ2-1, the full variable domain is DVKVTQSSRYLVKRTGEKVFLECVQDMDHENMFWYRQDPGLGLRLIYFSYDVKMKEKGDIPEGYSVSREKKERFSLILESASTNQTSMYLCASSFDFSSYNEQFFGPGTRLTVL.

This clone was counted between two and nine times. The chain has TRBV5-8 and TRBJ1-2; 8 bases fit TRBD1. The CDR3 length is 14 residues. V lost 4 bases, J lost 4 bases, and 6 bases stayed unmatched. Germline V CDR1 and CDR2: SGHTS, YDEGEE. CDR3 DNA sequence: TGTGCCAGCAGCCAACGACAGGGGAGCTATGGCTACACCTTC. It encodes CASSQRQGSYGYTF. The full variable domain, completed using reference TRBV5-8 and TRBJ1-2, is EAGVTQSPTHLIKTRGQQATLRCSPISGHTSVYWYQQALGLGLQFLLWYDEGEERNRGNFPPRFSGRQFPNYSSELNVNALELEDSALYLCASSQRQGSYGYTFGSGTRLTVV.

This chain joins TRBV4-2 and TRBJ2-1, with TRBD2 identical over 14 bases. The CDR3 length is 16 residues. The V gene's germline CDR1 is LGHNA and CDR2 YNFKEQ. With V trimmed by 0 bases and J by 7 bases, 2 bases remained unmatched. CDR3 sequence (DNA): TGTGCCAGCAGCCAAGAGACTAGCGGGAGGGTAAATGAGCAGTTCTTC. It codes for CASSQETSGRVNEQFF.

V usage is TRBV10-1 and J usage is TRBJ2-1, with D perhaps TRBD1 (5 bases). This CDR3 region has 13 residues. The V gene's germline CDR1 is WNHNN and CDR2 SYGVQD (reference sequence). V lost 5 bases to trimming and J lost 7 bases, with 12 bases between them. CDR3 amino acids: CASSLGQENEQFF. In nucleotides, the CDR3 is TGCGCCAGCAGTTTGGGGCAGGAAAATGAGCAGTTCTTC.

The chain is built from TRBV7-6 and TRBJ2-1; 14 nucleotides agree with TRBD2. The CDR3 runs to 15 residues. The germline V gene encodes CDR1 SGHVS and CDR2 FNYEAQ. Trimming cost V 0 bases and J 8 bases; bases outside gene matches: 0. CDR3 bases: TGTGCCAGCAGCTTAGCGGGACTAGCGGGAGATGAGCAGTTCTTC. It translates to CASSLAGLAGDEQFF.

As to this clone: Other DNA variants within this sample encode the same CDR3. The chain recombines TRBV5-1 with TRBJ1-1; D not certain. V lost 0 bases, J lost 1 base, and 4 bases lay in between. This CDR3 is 13 amino acids long. Germline V gene lookup returns CDR1 SGHRS and CDR2 YFSETQ. The CDR3 nucleotides are TGCGCCAGCAGCTTGGACAGGAACACTGAAGCTTTCTTT. Amino acids: CASSLDRNTEAFF. Drawing the rest from reference TRBV5-1 and TRBJ1-1, the complete variable domain is KAGVTQTPRYLIKTRGQQVTLSCSPISGHRSVSWYQQTPGQGLQFLFEYFSETQRNKGNFPGRFSGRQFSNSRSEMNVSTLELGDSALYLCASSLDRNTEAFFGQGTRLTVV.